This T cell receptor beta chain was documented in a study of glioma-infiltrating T cells after dendritic cell vaccination. Germline CDR1 LNHDA, CDR2 SQIVND (reference sequence). The V end was cut by 7 bases, the J end by 1 base, with 14 bases between. The CDR3 is 15 amino acids. Stated time point: after dendritic cell vaccination, including at tumor progression/relapse. No glioblastoma patient carried an isocitrate dehydrogenase mutation. Profiled with immunoSEQ multiplex PCR; TCRdb holds only in-frame clones, not every one. The sample includes almost 90,000 clones, around 86% seen only once; the top ten take 6.8%.

This chain links TRBV19 with TRBJ1-5, with TRBD1 as a possible D gene (6 bases). The TCR sequence derives from a human donor with glioblastoma. Sequencing used blood, obtained after dendritic cell vaccination. The CDR3 DNA reads as TGTGCCAGTATTAGGACAGCCCAGAGCAATCAGCCCCAGCATTTT. Protein: CASIRTAQSNQPQHF. Full variable domain (missing parts from reference TRBV19 and TRBJ1-5): DGGITQSPKYLFRKEGQNVTLSCEQNLNHDAMYWYRQDPGQGLRLIYYSQIVNDFQKGDIAEGYSVSREKKESFPLTVTSAQKNPTAFYLCASIRTAQSNQPQHFGDGTRLSIL.